This T cell receptor beta chain emerged from a study of T cells in Graves' hyperthyroidism and ophthalmopathy. The hyperthyroidism patients had all been newly diagnosed, and their disease duration was under 2 months. Their ages ranged from 18 to 65 years. Using more than 7.5 ml of fresh peripheral blood, PBMCs were prepared. This CDR3 has 15 residues. Germline V gives CDR1 SEHNR, CDR2 FQNEAQ (reference sequence). V was trimmed by 1 base and J by 7 bases, leaving 13 bases between them. Amplification of TCR beta CDR3 regions used RNA as the template. Initially, a first-round RT-PCR of the TCR CDR3 employed the HTBI primer set. TCRdb re-called the multiplex PCR reads with MiXCR, one entry per CDR3 protein. The table lists 200,000 to 250,000 distinct CDR3 sequences, about a sixth of them singletons, with approximately 40% in the top ten. This clonotype was counted many times. Its antigen is undetermined.

Regarding the study as a whole: In the blood, most expanded thyroid clonotypes above 0.001 appeared as well.

The sequence came from a man aged 35-49 years with Graves' hyperthyroidism. Sequenced input: blood. The gene calls are TRBV7-9 and TRBJ1-4, with D uncertain. The CDR3: CASSLGWSEIEKLFF. As DNA, the CDR3 is TGTGCCAGCAGCTTAGGATGGAGTGAGATTGAAAAACTGTTTTTT. The full variable domain, its missing parts supplied by reference TRBV7-9 and TRBJ1-4, is DTGVSQNPRHKITKRGQNVTFRCDPISEHNRLYWYRQTLGQGPEFLTYFQNEAQLEKSRLLSDRFSAERPKGSFSTLEIQRTEQGDSAMYLCASSLGWSEIEKLFFGSGTQLSVL.